This entry describes one TCR beta chain. Its antigen remains unidentified. Regarding donors, all were healthy bone marrow donors. Germline V gene sequence: CDR1 GTSNPN, CDR2 SVGIG (reference sequence). V was shortened by 3 bases and J by 4 bases, with 12 bases between the two germline ends. CDR3 length equals 13 residues. The sample comes from a study of cytomegalovirus exposure and HLA in healthy donors. The PCR used 60 Vbeta and 13 Jbeta primers. Clones were sequenced by immunoSEQ multiplex PCR, and TCRdb holds only the in-frame ones, with some missing. The data hold around 82,000 clones, with under 80% observed a single time. Findings and limits, study-wide: Among immune exposure information, only CMV serostatus was available.

This sequence was found in a male donor in good health and CMV-seropositive. Input material: PBMCs. This chain connects TRBV30 to TRBJ1-2; D is perhaps TRBD1 (6 bases). The CDR3 region has the DNA TGTGCCTGGAGGCTCACAGGGACCTATGGCTACACCTTC. This translates into CAWRLTGTYGYTF.